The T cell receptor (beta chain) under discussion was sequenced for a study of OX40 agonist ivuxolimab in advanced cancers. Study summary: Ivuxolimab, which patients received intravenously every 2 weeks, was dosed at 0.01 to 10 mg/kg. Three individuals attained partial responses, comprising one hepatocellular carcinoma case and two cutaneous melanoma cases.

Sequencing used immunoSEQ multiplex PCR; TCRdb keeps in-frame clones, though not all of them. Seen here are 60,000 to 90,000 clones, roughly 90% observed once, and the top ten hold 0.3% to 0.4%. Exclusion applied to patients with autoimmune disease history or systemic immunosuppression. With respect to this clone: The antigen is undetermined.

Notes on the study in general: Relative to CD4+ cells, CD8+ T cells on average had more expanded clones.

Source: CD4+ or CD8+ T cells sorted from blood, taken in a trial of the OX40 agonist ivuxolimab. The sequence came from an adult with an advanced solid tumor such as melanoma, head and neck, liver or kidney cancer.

The CDR3 coding sequence is TGTGCCAGCAGCTTGGGATCCGACGAGCAGTACTTC. It encodes CASSLGSDEQYF. J is TRBJ2-5 and V is TRBV11-3; D call uncertain. The J call is doubtful: the DNA matches TRBJ2-7 better. The CDR3 totals 12 residues. Germline V CDR1 and CDR2: SGHNT, YENEEA.